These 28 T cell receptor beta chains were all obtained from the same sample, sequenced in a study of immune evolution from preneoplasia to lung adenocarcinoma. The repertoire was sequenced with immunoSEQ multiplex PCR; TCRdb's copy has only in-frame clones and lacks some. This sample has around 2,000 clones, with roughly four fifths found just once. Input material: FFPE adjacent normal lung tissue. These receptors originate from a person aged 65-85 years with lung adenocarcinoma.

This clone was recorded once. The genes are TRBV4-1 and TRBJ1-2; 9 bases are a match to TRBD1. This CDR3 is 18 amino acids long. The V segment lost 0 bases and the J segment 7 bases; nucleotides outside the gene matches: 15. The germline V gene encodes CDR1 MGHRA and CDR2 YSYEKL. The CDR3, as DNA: TGCGCCAGCAGCCAAGATGTCGGACAGGGGACTGGTTATACTGGCTACACCTTC. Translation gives CASSQDVGQGTGYTGYTF.

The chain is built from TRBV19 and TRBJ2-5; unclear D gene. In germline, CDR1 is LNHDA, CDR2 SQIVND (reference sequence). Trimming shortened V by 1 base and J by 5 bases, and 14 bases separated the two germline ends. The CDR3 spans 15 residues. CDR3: CASSIVGRAPETQYF. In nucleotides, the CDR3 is TGTGCCAGTAGTATAGTAGGCCGGGCGCCCGAGACCCAGTACTTC.

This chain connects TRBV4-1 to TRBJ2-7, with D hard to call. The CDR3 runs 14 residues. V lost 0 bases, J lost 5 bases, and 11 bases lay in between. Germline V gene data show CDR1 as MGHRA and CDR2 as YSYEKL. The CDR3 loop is CASSQDLGWDEQYF. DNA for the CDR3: TGCGCCAGCAGCCAAGATTTGGGGTGGGACGAGCAGTACTTC.

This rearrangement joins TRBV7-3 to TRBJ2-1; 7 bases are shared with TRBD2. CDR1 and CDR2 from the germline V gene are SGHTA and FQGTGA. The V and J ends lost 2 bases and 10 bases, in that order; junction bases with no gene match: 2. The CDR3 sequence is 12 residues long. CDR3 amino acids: CASSLDGGEQFF. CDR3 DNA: TGTGCCAGCAGCTTAGACGGGGGGGAGCAGTTCTTC.

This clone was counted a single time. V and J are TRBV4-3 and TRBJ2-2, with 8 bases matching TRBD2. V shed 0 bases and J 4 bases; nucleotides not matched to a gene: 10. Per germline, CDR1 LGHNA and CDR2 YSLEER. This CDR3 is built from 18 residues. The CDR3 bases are TGCGCCAGCAGCCAAGAGGTTAGCGGGGCATTCACCACCGGGGAGCTGTTTTTT. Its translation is CASSQEVSGAFTTGELFF.

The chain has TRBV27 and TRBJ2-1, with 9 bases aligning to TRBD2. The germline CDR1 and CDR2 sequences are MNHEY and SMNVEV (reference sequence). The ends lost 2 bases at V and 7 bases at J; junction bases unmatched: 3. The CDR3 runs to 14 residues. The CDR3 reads CASSLAGGPNEQFF. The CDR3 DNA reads TGTGCCAGCAGTTTAGCGGGAGGGCCGAATGAGCAGTTCTTC.

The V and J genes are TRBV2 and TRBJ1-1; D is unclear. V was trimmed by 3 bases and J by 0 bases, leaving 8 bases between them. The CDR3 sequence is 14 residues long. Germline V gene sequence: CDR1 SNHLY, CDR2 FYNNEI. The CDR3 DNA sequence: TGTGCCAGCAGTGACCACGGATTGAACACTGAAGCTTTCTTT. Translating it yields CASSDHGLNTEAFF.

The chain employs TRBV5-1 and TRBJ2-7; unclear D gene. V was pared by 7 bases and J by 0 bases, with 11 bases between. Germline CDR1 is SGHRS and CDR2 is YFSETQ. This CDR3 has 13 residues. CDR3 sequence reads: CASGPLSSYEQYF. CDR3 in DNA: TGCGCCAGCGGTCCTCTGAGCTCCTACGAGCAGTACTTC. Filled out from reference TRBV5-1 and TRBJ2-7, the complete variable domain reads KAGVTQTPRYLIKTRGQQVTLSCSPISGHRSVSWYQQTPGQGLQFLFEYFSETQRNKGNFPGRFSGRQFSNSRSEMNVSTLELGDSALYLCASGPLSSYEQYFGPGTRLTVT.

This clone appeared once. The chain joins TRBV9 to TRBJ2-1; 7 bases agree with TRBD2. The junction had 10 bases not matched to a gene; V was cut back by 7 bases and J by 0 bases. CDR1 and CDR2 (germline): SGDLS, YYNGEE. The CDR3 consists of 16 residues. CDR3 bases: TGTGCCAGCTCCCCAGACCTAGCGGACTCCTACAATGAGCAGTTCTTC. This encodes CASSPDLADSYNEQFF.

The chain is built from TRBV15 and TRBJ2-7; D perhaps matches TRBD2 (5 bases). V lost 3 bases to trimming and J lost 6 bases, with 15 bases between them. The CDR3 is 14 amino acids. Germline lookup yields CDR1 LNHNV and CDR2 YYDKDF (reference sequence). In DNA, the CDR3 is TGTGCCACCAGCAGTGGGAGCACTAGGCGCGAGCAGTACTTC. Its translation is CATSSGSTRREQYF.

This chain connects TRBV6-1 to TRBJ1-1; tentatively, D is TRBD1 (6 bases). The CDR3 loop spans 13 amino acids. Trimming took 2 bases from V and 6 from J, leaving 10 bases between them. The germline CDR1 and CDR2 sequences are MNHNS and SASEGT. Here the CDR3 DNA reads TGTGCCAGCAGTGAAACAGGGTTAGCTGAAGCTTTCTTT. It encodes CASSETGLAEAFF.

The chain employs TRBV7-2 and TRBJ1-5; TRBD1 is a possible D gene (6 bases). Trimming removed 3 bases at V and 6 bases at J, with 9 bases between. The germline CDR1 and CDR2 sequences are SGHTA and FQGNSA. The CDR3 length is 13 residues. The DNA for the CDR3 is TGTGCCAGCAGCTTCAGGGGAGCTCAGCCCCAGCATTTT. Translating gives CASSFRGAQPQHF. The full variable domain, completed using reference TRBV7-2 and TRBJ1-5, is GAGVSQSPSNKVTEKGKDVELRCDPISGHTALYWYRQSLGQGLEFLIYFQGNSAPDKSGLPSDRFSAERTGGSVSTLTIQRTQQEDSAVYLCASSFRGAQPQHFGDGTRLSIL.

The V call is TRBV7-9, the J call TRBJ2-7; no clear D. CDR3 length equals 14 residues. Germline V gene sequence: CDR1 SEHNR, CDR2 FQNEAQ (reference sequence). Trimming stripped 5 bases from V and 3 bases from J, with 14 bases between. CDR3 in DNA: TGTGCCAGCAGCCTAACTGTGTCAGTCTACGAGCAGTACTTC. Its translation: CASSLTVSVYEQYF.

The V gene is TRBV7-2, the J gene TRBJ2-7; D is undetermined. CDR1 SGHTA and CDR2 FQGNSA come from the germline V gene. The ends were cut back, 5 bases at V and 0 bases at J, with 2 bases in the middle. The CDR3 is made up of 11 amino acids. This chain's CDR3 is CASSTSYEQYF. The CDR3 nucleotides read TGTGCCAGCAGCACCTCCTACGAGCAGTACTTC. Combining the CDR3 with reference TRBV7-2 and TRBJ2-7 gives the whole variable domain GAGVSQSPSNKVTEKGKDVELRCDPISGHTALYWYRQSLGQGLEFLIYFQGNSAPDKSGLPSDRFSAERTGGSVSTLTIQRTQQEDSAVYLCASSTSYEQYFGPGTRLTVT.

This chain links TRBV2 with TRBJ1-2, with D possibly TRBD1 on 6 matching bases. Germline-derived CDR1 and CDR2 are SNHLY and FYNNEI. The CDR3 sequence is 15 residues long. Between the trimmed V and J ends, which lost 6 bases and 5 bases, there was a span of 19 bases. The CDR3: CASRAPWGQGYGYTF. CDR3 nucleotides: TGTGCCAGCAGAGCGCCTTGGGGGCAGGGGTATGGCTACACCTTC. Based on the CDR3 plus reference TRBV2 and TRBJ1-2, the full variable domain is EPEVTQTPSHQVTQMGQEVILRCVPISNHLYFYWYRQILGQKVEFLVSFYNNEISEKSEIFDDQFSVERPDGSNFTLKIRSTKLEDSAMYFCASRAPWGQGYGYTFGSGTRLTVV.

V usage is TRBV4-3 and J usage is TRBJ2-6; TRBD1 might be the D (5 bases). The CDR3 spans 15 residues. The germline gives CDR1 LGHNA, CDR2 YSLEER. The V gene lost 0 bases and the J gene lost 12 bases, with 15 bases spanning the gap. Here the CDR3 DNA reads TGCGCCAGCAGCCAAGAGACAGCCCAATCCCGCGTCCTGACTTTC. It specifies CASSQETAQSRVLTF.

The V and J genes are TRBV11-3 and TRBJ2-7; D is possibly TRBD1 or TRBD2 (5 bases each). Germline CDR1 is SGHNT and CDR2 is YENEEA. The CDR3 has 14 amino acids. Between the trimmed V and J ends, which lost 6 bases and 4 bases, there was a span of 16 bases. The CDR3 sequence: CASRVPGLKYEQYF. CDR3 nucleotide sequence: TGTGCCAGCAGGGTCCCGGGGCTAAAGTACGAGCAGTACTTC. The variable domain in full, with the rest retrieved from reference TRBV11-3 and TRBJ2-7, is EAGVVQSPRYKIIEKKQPVAFWCNPISGHNTLYWYLQNLGQGPELLIRYENEEAVDDSQLPKDRFSAERLKGVDSTLKIQPAELGDSAVYLCASRVPGLKYEQYFGPGTRLTVT.

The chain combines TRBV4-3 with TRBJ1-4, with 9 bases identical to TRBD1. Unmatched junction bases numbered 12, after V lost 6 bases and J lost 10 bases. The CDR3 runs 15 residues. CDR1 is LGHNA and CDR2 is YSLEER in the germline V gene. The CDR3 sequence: CASSPNRDRDAKLFF. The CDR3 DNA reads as TGCGCCAGCAGTCCGAACCGGGACAGGGACGCAAAACTGTTTTTT.

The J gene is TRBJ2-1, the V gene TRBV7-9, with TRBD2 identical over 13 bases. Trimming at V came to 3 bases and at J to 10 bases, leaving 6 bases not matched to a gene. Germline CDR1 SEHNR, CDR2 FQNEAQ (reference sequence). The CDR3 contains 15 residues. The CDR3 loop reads CASSFGLAGVWEQFF. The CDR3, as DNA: TGTGCCAGCAGCTTTGGACTAGCGGGAGTCTGGGAGCAGTTCTTC.

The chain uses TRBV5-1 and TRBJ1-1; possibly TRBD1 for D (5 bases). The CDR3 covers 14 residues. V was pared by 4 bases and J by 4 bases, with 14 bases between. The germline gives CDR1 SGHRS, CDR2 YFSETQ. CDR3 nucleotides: TGCGCCAGCAGCGCCGGGGGTTCGGGCACTGAAGCTTTCTTT. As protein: CASSAGGSGTEAFF. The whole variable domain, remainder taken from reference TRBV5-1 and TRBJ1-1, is KAGVTQTPRYLIKTRGQQVTLSCSPISGHRSVSWYQQTPGQGLQFLFEYFSETQRNKGNFPGRFSGRQFSNSRSEMNVSTLELGDSALYLCASSAGGSGTEAFFGQGTRLTVV.

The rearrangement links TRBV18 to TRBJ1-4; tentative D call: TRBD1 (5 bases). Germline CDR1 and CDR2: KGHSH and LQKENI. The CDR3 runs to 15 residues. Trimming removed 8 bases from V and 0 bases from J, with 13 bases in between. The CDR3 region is CASGMGGTTNEKLFF. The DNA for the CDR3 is TGTGCCAGCGGTATGGGGGGAACAACTAATGAAAAACTGTTTTTT.

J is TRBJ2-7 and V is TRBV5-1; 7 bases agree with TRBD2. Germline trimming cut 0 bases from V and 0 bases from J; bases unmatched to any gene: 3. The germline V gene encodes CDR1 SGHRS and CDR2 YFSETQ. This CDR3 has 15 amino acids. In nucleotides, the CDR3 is TGCGCCAGCAGCTTGGGGGTAGCGGGCTCCTACGAGCAGTACTTC. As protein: CASSLGVAGSYEQYF.

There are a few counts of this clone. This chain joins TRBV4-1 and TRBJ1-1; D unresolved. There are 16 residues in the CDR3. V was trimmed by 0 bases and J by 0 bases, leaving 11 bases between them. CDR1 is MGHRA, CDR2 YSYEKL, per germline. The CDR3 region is CASSQENGQMNTEAFF. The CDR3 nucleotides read TGCGCCAGCAGCCAAGAAAATGGCCAGATGAACACTGAAGCTTTCTTT.

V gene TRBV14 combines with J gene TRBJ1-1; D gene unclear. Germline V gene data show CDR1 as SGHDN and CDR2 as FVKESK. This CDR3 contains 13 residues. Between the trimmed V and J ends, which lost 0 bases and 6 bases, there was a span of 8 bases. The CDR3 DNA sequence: TGTGCCAGCAGCCAAGATCTGGGCGCTGAAGCTTTCTTT. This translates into CASSQDLGAEAFF.

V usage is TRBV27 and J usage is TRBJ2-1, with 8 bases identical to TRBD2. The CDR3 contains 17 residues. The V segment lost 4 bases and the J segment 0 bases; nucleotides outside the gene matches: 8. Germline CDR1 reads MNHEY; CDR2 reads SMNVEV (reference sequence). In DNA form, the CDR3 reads TGTGCCAGCAGTTCATTGAAAGCGGGGGACTCCTACAATGAGCAGTTCTTC. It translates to CASSSLKAGDSYNEQFF.

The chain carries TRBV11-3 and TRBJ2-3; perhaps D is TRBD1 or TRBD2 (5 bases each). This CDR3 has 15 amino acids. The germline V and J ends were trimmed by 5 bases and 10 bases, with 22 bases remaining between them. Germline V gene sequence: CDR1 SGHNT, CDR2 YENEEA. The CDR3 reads CASSPYRGQSGSQYF. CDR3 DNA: TGTGCCAGCAGCCCCTACCGGGGCCAGTCAGGTTCGCAGTATTTT.

For the CDR3, the DNA is TGTGCCAGCAGCTCCGGGATGTCCTACGAGCAGTACTTC. This codes for CASSSGMSYEQYF. The chain carries TRBV7-2 and TRBJ2-7; D might be TRBD2 (5 bases). The V end was cut by 4 bases, the J end by 1 base, with 8 bases between. Germline V gives CDR1 SGHTA, CDR2 FQGNSA. This CDR3 has 13 residues.

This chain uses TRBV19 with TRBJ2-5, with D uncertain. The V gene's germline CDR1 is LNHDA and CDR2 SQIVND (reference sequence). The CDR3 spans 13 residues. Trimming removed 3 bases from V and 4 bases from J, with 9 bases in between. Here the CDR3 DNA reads TGTGCCAGTAGTATGCAAGTGCGAGAGACCCAGTACTTC. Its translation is CASSMQVRETQYF.